The present T cell receptor beta chain was sequenced within a study of T-cell reconstitution after alpha-beta-depleted transplantation in children. The TCRbeta library was prepared with unique molecular identifiers. TCRdb re-derived calls from the PCR reads in MiXCR, one entry per CDR3 protein. Seen here are around 480,000 distinct CDR3 sequences, approximately 32% observed once, and the top ten hold 2.4%. Germline V gene lookup returns CDR1 SGHVS and CDR2 FNYEAQ. After removal of 2 bases from V and 4 bases from J, the junction contained 4 bases not matched to a gene. This CDR3 has 16 residues. The clonotype comes from a human donor who donated a stem cell graft to a child with aplastic anemia. Source: PBMCs from the stem cell graft donor, taken from the stem cell graft. J is TRBJ2-3 and V is TRBV7-6; 12 nucleotides match TRBD2. The CDR3 region has the DNA TGTGCCAGCAGCTTACCGACTAGCGGGAGTGCAGATACGCAGTATTTT. Protein: CASSLPTSGSADTQYF. The complete variable domain, with remaining parts taken from reference TRBV7-6 and TRBJ2-3, reads GAGVSQSPRYKVTKRGQDVALRCDPISGHVSLYWYRQALGQGPEFLTYFNYEAQQDKSGLPNDRFSAERPEGSISTLTIQRTEQRDSAMYRCASSLPTSGSADTQYFGPGTRLTVL.